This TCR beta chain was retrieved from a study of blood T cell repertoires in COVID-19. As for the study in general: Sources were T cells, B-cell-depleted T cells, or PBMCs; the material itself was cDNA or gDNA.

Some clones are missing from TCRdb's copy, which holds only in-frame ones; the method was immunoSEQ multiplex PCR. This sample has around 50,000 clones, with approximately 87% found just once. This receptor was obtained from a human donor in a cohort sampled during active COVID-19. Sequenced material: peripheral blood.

The CDR3 coding sequence is TGCAGCGTTGTACGCCAGGGTACGGGCAATGAGCAGTTCTTC. Its protein is CSVVRQGTGNEQFF. This rearrangement joins TRBV29-1 to TRBJ2-1; D might be TRBD1 (5 bases). The CDR3 is 14 residues long. Germline values: CDR1 SQVTM, CDR2 ANQGSEA. The V and J ends lost 4 bases and 6 bases respectively, with 16 bases between them.